These 14 T cell receptor beta chains were all obtained from the same sample, sequenced in a study of spatial heterogeneity in lung cancer. Time point denoted: sample taken at primary tumor resection. Without sorting, whole RNA was sequenced from tumor, nontumor lung or frozen PBMC. TCRdb called the 5' RACE reads again in MiXCR, with one record for every CDR3 protein. Found here are almost 75,000 distinct CDR3 sequences, more than 10% of them singletons; the top ten hold 7.2%. The material was PBMCs, obtained at surgery. These receptors all come from a male donor with early-stage non-small cell lung cancer.

V and J are TRBV5-1 and TRBJ1-4; D possibly corresponds to TRBD1 (5 bases). Trimming stripped 2 bases from V and 6 bases from J, with 11 bases between. Germline CDR1 reads SGHRS; CDR2 reads YFSETQ. This CDR3 is 14 amino acids long. CDR3 coding DNA: TGCGCCAGCAGCTTCGGGACCCTGTATGAAAAACTGTTTTTT. Protein sequence: CASSFGTLYEKLFF. Full variable domain (remainder filled in from reference TRBV5-1 and TRBJ1-4): KAGVTQTPRYLIKTRGQQVTLSCSPISGHRSVSWYQQTPGQGLQFLFEYFSETQRNKGNFPGRFSGRQFSNSRSEMNVSTLELGDSALYLCASSFGTLYEKLFFGSGTQLSVL.

This clonotype was picked up a small number of times. The chain has TRBV6-4 and TRBJ2-1; TRBD2 matches at 7 bases. Germline V gene lookup returns CDR1 MRHNA and CDR2 SNTAGT. This CDR3 contains 14 residues. The V segment lost 2 bases and the J segment 9 bases; nucleotides outside the gene matches: 7. The CDR3 reads CASSDGATSSEQFF. CDR3 DNA: TGTGCCAGCAGTGACGGGGCGACTAGCTCTGAGCAGTTCTTC.

The table lists this clonotype with a few counts. The chain has TRBV7-2 and TRBJ1-1, with a possible D match to TRBD1 (6 bases). The CDR3 has 14 amino acids. Trimming shortened V by 4 bases and J by 5 bases, and 14 bases separated the two germline ends. The germline V gene has CDR1 SGHTA and CDR2 FQGNSA. The CDR3 loop reads CASSSDSYGTEAFF. CDR3 DNA sequence: TGTGCCAGCAGCTCGGACAGTTATGGGACTGAAGCTTTCTTT.

The V gene is TRBV12-5, the J gene TRBJ2-5; D remains unclear. This CDR3 comprises 13 residues. V was pared by 2 bases and J by 5 bases, with 9 bases between. The germline V gene has CDR1 LGHNT and CDR2 FRNRAP. In nucleotides, the CDR3 is TGTGCTAGTGGTTTGCCCCCATGGGAGACCCAGTACTTC. Its protein product is CASGLPPWETQYF.

This clonotype was picked up many times. The chain is built from TRBV6-5 and TRBJ1-1; D is undetermined. Trimming shortened V by 5 bases and J by 14 bases, and 18 bases separated the two germline ends. In germline, CDR1 is MNHEY, CDR2 SVGAGI. This CDR3 region has 12 residues. CDR3 sequence (DNA): TGTGCCAGCAGTACCGGACTGTCAAGGTCGTTCTTT. Translating gives CASSTGLSRSFF.

The chain employs TRBV12-3 or TRBV12-4 and TRBJ1-5; D possibly corresponds to TRBD1 (5 bases). The V gene lost 6 bases and the J gene lost 6 bases, with 15 bases spanning the gap. CDR3 size: 14 residues. The CDR3: CASRRDSGSQPQHF. The CDR3 DNA reads TGTGCCAGCAGAAGAGACAGTGGAAGTCAGCCCCAGCATTTT.

In this sample, this clonotype turned up a few times. The rearrangement joins TRBV28 to TRBJ2-1, with TRBD1 matching over 8 bases. This CDR3 is built from 12 residues. V shed 6 bases and J 6 bases; nucleotides not matched to a gene: 1. Germline V CDR1 and CDR2: MDHEN, SYDVKM. CDR3 sequence: CASRDRANEQFF. The CDR3 nucleotides are TGTGCCAGCAGGGACAGGGCCAATGAGCAGTTCTTC.

The rearrangement joins TRBV5-5 to TRBJ2-1, with D perhaps TRBD1 or TRBD2 (5 bases each). The CDR3 sequence is 13 residues long. The ends were cut back, 4 bases at V and 6 bases at J, with 11 bases in the middle. Germline CDR1 reads SGHKS; CDR2 reads YYEKEE (reference sequence). The CDR3 loop reads CASSQGRINEQFF. The CDR3 DNA is TGTGCCAGCAGCCAGGGACGTATCAATGAGCAGTTCTTC. The whole variable domain, filled in from reference TRBV5-5 and TRBJ2-1, reads DAGVTQSPTHLIKTRGQQVTLRCSPISGHKSVSWYQQVLGQGPQFIFQYYEKEERGRGNFPDRFSARQFPNYSSELNVNALLLGDSALYLCASSQGRINEQFFGPGTRLTVL.

This chain joins TRBV3-1 and TRBJ2-7; D is perhaps TRBD2 (6 bases). The V gene lost 4 bases and the J gene lost 0 bases, with 10 bases spanning the gap. Germline assignment: CDR1 LGHDT and CDR2 YNNKEL (reference sequence). CDR3 size: 14 residues. Written as DNA, the CDR3 is TGTGCCAGCAGCCTGGGACTCTTCTCCTACGAGCAGTACTTC. The encoded protein is CASSLGLFSYEQYF.

The chain is built from TRBV29-1 and TRBJ2-5; 9 bases line up with TRBD2. In germline, CDR1 is SQVTM, CDR2 ANQGSEA. The CDR3 extends over 16 amino acids. V trimming: 4 bases; J trimming: 2 bases; junction bases outside the gene matches: 11. This CDR3 reads CSVGAPAGGTQETQYF. The CDR3 nucleotides read TGCAGCGTTGGGGCCCCAGCGGGAGGAACACAAGAGACCCAGTACTTC.

The V and J genes are TRBV20-1 and TRBJ1-1, with TRBD1 matching 9 bases. Trimming cost V 3 bases and J 6 bases; bases outside gene matches: 5. The germline V gene has CDR1 DFQATT and CDR2 SNEGSKA (reference sequence). CDR3 length: 13 amino acids. CDR3 coding DNA: TGCAGTGCTAGGGACAGGGGTAGGGCTGAAGCTTTCTTT. Translated: CSARDRGRAEAFF.

This clonotype has only a few counts. The V gene is TRBV19, the J gene TRBJ2-7, with 7 bases matching TRBD1. Germline CDR1 and CDR2: LNHDA and SQIVND (reference sequence). This CDR3 spans 14 amino acids. The V segment lost 5 bases and the J segment 0 bases; nucleotides outside the gene matches: 4. In DNA, the CDR3 is TGTGCCAGTAGTCCCCGGGACAGCTCCTACGAGCAGTACTTC. Amino acid sequence: CASSPRDSSYEQYF.

This clonotype has at least ten counts. This chain uses TRBV23-1 with TRBJ2-2, with D hard to call. TRBV23-1 qualifies as an ORF whose function is uncertain. CDR3 length: 15 amino acids. Trimming took off 6 bases at V and 1 base at J, with 12 bases between the two ends. The DNA of the CDR3 is TGCGCCAGCAGACTAATACTTTTGAACACCGGGGAGCTGTTTTTT. Amino acid sequence: CASRLILLNTGELFF.

There are many counts of this clonotype. The chain has TRBV7-2 and TRBJ2-2; D remains unclear. This CDR3 is built from 14 residues. Germline CDR1 and CDR2: SGHTA and FQGNSA. V was cut by 3 bases and J by 8 bases, with 13 bases left in between. The CDR3 is CASSFQFQDGELFF. The CDR3 DNA is TGTGCCAGCAGCTTTCAGTTCCAGGATGGGGAGCTGTTTTTT.